The source of this T cell receptor beta chain is a study of cytomegalovirus exposure and HLA in healthy donors (dated by TCRdb to 2015 to 2018). Describing the broader study: According to a later analysis, one platform produced both the 110 or so validation repertoires and the approximately 670 repertoires of the first cohort. The study aimed to test whether signatures of past pathogen exposure could be identified by cataloging public T cell receptors. Besides the first cohort of 550 to 750 subjects, a separate validation cohort made up of 120 different subjects was used. High-throughput TCR immunosequencing, statistical association of individual TCRs with disease status, and machine learning were combined to predict cytomegalovirus infection status.

The donors were included in the validation cohort of approximately 120 subjects, a group kept apart from the approximately 690-subject first cohort. Library generation was performed with the immunoSEQ multiplex PCR assay. Processing in the source paper ran as follows. A statistical classification framework was built for diagnosing cytomegalovirus status from the catalog of TCR beta chain sequences. TCRdb re-hosts the immuneACCESS table, in-frame sequences only. Its copies lack some clones; in the studies checked, an unresolved V gene accounts for under half of them, and the cause for the rest is not known. The V and J calls and clone size come from that table; D and trimming were worked out from the DNA. The sample table contains about 75,000 clones; only one count was recorded for over 80% of them. About 3% of the sample rests with the top ten. Inclusive of the bounding cysteine and phenylalanine, the CDR3 is 15 residues long. The CDR3 DNA has 45 bases and is translated from base 1. A distance of 12 bases separates the germline ends of V and J, which lose 2 bases and 4 bases respectively. As encoded in the germline V gene, CDR1 is MGHDK while CDR2 is SYGVNS.

On the study overall, not on this receptor specifically: In the study, around 150 TCR beta chains were listed as associated with cytomegalovirus. In vitro tests confirmed that a few of the cytomegalovirus-associated TCR beta chains recognize cytomegalovirus antigens. The classifier was reported to diagnose cytomegalovirus status with high specificity and sensitivity in both the original cohort and the validation cohort. A later analysis had no HLA typing for the validation cohort, so co-occurrence there was scored across all 130 or so repertoires. The authors suggested that the approach could potentially be generalized to other disease states and immunological phenotypes. Most TCR sequences were observed very rarely across donors, whereas some public TCRs were present in many individuals. A later analysis found that TCRs clustered in the first cohort also tended to co-occur in the approximately 120 validation repertoires, with more than 90% of cluster scores above 0.

This clone came up a few times. This clone's antigen is unknown. It has no much larger one-base neighbor in the sample; base qualities were not kept. This TCR came from a man aged 25-45 years in good health and CMV-seronegative. Sequencing was done on a sample of PBMCs. The chain employs TRBV25-1 and TRBJ1-3; the D gene cannot be resolved reliably. Here is the DNA: TGTGCCAGCAGTGAAGATTTTTACCTAGGAAACACCATATATTTT. It codes for CASSEDFYLGNTIYF.